Included here is one T cell receptor (beta chain) sequence, with context. Its antigen is still unknown. The data were obtained in a study of post-analysis software for immune sequencing data. Findings and limits, study-wide: Samples from a shared batch, those prepared together, strongly co-clustered by F measure. Controls showed significantly higher normalized Chao1 diversity than did multiple sclerosis patients. TRBV5-6, TRBV5-1 and TRBV20-1 belonged to a set of roughly five TRBV segments that were more frequent in patients than controls.

CDR3 length equals 16 residues. Germline CDR1 and CDR2: LGHDT and YNNKEL (reference sequence). Trimming cost V 1 base and J 4 bases, with 16 bases left between them. Tagging with unique molecular identifiers was a feature of the TCR beta cDNA libraries. It was from about 0.98 to 11 million T cells that some 500,000 cDNA molecules came. TCRdb reprocessed the PCR reads with MiXCR, giving one entry per CDR3 protein. This sample has 820,000 or so distinct CDR3 sequences, with roughly 50% found just once. The specimen sequenced was blood. This sequence originates from a girl under 18 with multiple sclerosis. The V gene is TRBV3-1, the J gene TRBJ1-1; unclear D gene. This CDR3 is CASSQVRPSRCTEAFF. DNA for the CDR3: TGTGCCAGCAGCCAAGTCAGACCTAGTAGGTGCACTGAAGCTTTCTTT.